The 9 T cell receptor beta chains below were found in one sample sequenced in a study of T cells after yellow fever vaccination. TCRdb ran MiXCR on the 5' RACE reads and lists one entry per CDR3 protein. The sample holds over 110,000 distinct CDR3 sequences; 7.7% are singletons and the top ten take less than 0.85%. The material was CD4+ T cells sorted from PBMCs, obtained 5 days after the yellow fever booster vaccination. These receptors all come from a man aged 25 to 40 who received the YFV17D yellow fever vaccine.

This clonotype was counted at least ten times. This chain uses TRBV5-1 with TRBJ2-7; no definite D call. The length of the CDR3 is 15 residues. V shed 0 bases and J shed 3 bases, with 13 bases lying between them. Germline V gene lookup returns CDR1 SGHRS and CDR2 YFSETQ. The CDR3 protein is CASSLEGNQIYEQYF. Here the CDR3 DNA reads TGCGCCAGCAGCTTGGAGGGAAACCAAATCTACGAGCAGTACTTC.

This clonotype occurred many times. The chain joins TRBV7-2 to TRBJ2-3, with 10 bases aligning to TRBD1. CDR3 length: 15 amino acids. With V trimmed by 1 base and J by 4 bases, 2 bases remained unmatched. Germline CDR1 is SGHTA and CDR2 is FQGNSA. CDR3 in amino acids: CASSLGGQGSDTQYF. In nucleotides, the CDR3 is TGTGCCAGCAGCTTAGGGGGACAGGGGTCAGATACGCAGTATTTT.

This clonotype has just a few counts. The rearrangement links TRBV18 to TRBJ1-6; 10 positions agree with TRBD1. The CDR3 consists of 14 residues. J lost 5 bases, V lost 6 bases, and 1 base had no gene match. Germline V gene lookup returns CDR1 KGHSH and CDR2 LQKENI. The CDR3 DNA reads TGTGCCAGCTCGGGACAGGGGAATAATTCACCCCTCCACTTT. Its protein is CASSGQGNNSPLHF.

This clonotype has a handful of counts. The rearrangement links TRBV7-8 to TRBJ2-4; D is undetermined. The V gene lost 2 bases and the J gene lost 8 bases, with 13 bases spanning the gap. CDR1 and CDR2 (germline): SGHVS, FQNEAQ. CDR3 size: 14 residues. The CDR3 bases are TGTGCCAGCAGCTTATTTGGCATAAAAGACATTCAGTACTTC. As protein: CASSLFGIKDIQYF.

This clonotype was seen ten or more times. The V and J genes are TRBV7-6 and TRBJ2-1, with 11 bases fitting TRBD2. The CDR3 length is 16 residues. V lost 6 bases and J lost 6; bases outside the gene matches: 10. Germline V gives CDR1 SGHVS, CDR2 FNYEAQ. CDR3 in DNA: TGTGCCAGCAGAAGAGACAGGGGGACTAGCGGCAATGAGCAGTTCTTC. Residues: CASRRDRGTSGNEQFF.

This clonotype was found many times. The chain is built from TRBV10-3 and TRBJ2-7; 7 bases fit TRBD1. The CDR3 spans 12 residues. Germline values: CDR1 ENHRY, CDR2 SYGVKD. With V trimmed by 10 bases and J by 6 bases, 9 bases remained unmatched. The CDR3 reads CATGDRAAEQYF. The CDR3 DNA reads as TGTGCCACGGGCGACAGGGCGGCCGAGCAGTACTTC.

This clonotype was picked up many times. The chain couples TRBV7-3 to TRBJ2-3; maybe TRBD2 (5 bases). V lost 4 bases, J lost 2 bases, and 16 bases lay in between. This CDR3 comprises 16 residues. Looked up from germline, CDR1 is SGHTA and CDR2 is FQGTGA. The CDR3 loop is CASSSGITRNTDTQYF. The CDR3 region has the DNA TGTGCCAGCAGCTCCGGGATAACTAGAAACACAGATACGCAGTATTTT.

This clonotype was recorded many times. The genes are TRBV7-9 and TRBJ1-6, with D unresolved. The germline gives CDR1 SEHNR, CDR2 FQNEAQ (reference sequence). The V gene lost 1 base and the J gene lost 7 bases, with 8 bases spanning the gap. The CDR3 totals 14 residues. The CDR3 nucleotides are TGTGCCAGCAGCTTAGGTCTGCCGAATTCACCCCTCCACTTT. It yields the protein CASSLGLPNSPLHF.

This clonotype was detected ten times or more. J is TRBJ2-4 and V is TRBV3-1; weak D call: TRBD2 (5 bases). The V end was cut by 3 bases, the J end by 6 bases, with 12 bases between. The CDR3 consists of 14 residues. CDR1 is LGHDT and CDR2 is YNNKEL in the germline V gene (reference sequence). The CDR3: CASSHRETGNIQYF. The CDR3, as DNA: TGTGCCAGCAGCCATAGGGAGACCGGAAACATTCAGTACTTC.